This T cell receptor beta chain was sequenced during a study of blood T cell repertoires in COVID-19. For the study at large: Spain, Italy and the United States supplied samples that represented acute and convalescent COVID-19. Sources were T cells, B-cell-depleted T cells, or PBMCs; the material itself was cDNA or gDNA.

One Seattle source followed patients from active infection through their disease course. CDR3 length: 15 residues. CDR1 and CDR2 (germline): MDHEN, SYDVKM. J lost 2 bases, V lost 5 bases, and 5 bases had no gene match. Study processing details: Nucleated cell number was recorded as an estimate derived from reference gene primer amplification. Clones were read by immunoSEQ multiplex PCR, and TCRdb kept only the in-frame ones, dropping some. That table is the source of V, J and clone size, and D and trimming were worked out from the DNA. The table lists about 130,000 clones, roughly 80% of them singletons.

The clonotype was recovered from an older man with COVID-19, enrolled during active disease. J is TRBJ2-4 and V is TRBV28; 8 bases are a match to TRBD1. Sequencing input: peripheral blood. The chain's CDR3 is CASSPDRVTKNIQYF. In DNA, the CDR3 is TGTGCCAGCAGTCCGGACAGGGTTACCAAAAACATTCAGTACTTC.